This is a list of T cell receptor beta chains from one sample in a study of CD8+ T cells in alopecia areata. Only in-frame clones appear in the TCRdb table, and some are missing; sequencing was by immunoSEQ multiplex PCR. The sample records 150,000 to 250,000 clones, more than 55% being singletons. The material sequenced was CD4+ T cells sorted from blood, taken at week 4, from a patient treated with tofacitinib. All receptors derive from a human donor with alopecia areata. CDR3s include the opening cysteine and the closing phenylalanine or tryptophan. D genes are given only for firm matches. A row's size may be missing; if present it is once, few, many or a size class.

V,D,size,length,J,CDR3,DNA
TRBV18,-,-,15,TRBJ1-1,CASSPTSLWNTEAFF,TGTGCCAGCTCACCTACCTCCTTGTGGAACACTGAAGCTTTCTTT
TRBV30,-,-,13,TRBJ1-5,CAWSVGPNQPQHF,TGTGCCTGGAGTGTTGGACCCAATCAGCCCCAGCATTTT
TRBV7-2,-,-,11,TRBJ2-2,CASSYTGELFF,TGTGCCAGCAGCTACACCGGGGAGCTGTTTTTT
TRBV29-1,-,few,13,TRBJ1-1,CSVDIYGFTEAFF,TGCAGCGTTGATATTTACGGTTTCACTGAAGCTTTCTTT
TRBV5-1,TRBD2,once,16,TRBJ2-7,CASSLMSGGRPYEQYF,TGCGCCAGCAGCTTAATGAGCGGGGGCCGTCCCTACGAGCAGTACTTC
TRBV19,-,-,15,TRBJ2-6,CASRTQGRWANVLTF,TGTGCCAGTAGAACACAGGGGAGGTGGGCCAACGTCCTGACTTTC
TRBV2,TRBD2,few,15,TRBJ2-5,CASSTGSGLGETQYF,TGTGCCAGCAGTACTGGCAGTGGACTAGGGGAGACCCAGTACTTC
TRBV30,-,-,14,TRBJ1-5,CAWSELRGNQPQHF,TGTGCCTGGAGTGAGCTTAGGGGAAATCAGCCCCAGCATTTT
TRBV7-2,-,-,15,TRBJ1-1,CASSSYFTMNTEAFF,TGTGCCAGCAGCTCCTACTTTACGATGAACACTGAAGCTTTCTTT
TRBV29-1,-,once,13,TRBJ2-7,CSVGATATYEQYF,TGCAGCGTTGGGGCGACAGCAACCTACGAGCAGTACTTC
TRBV29-1,TRBD1,-,13,TRBJ1-1,CSVGQVLATEAFF,TGCAGCGTCGGACAGGTTTTAGCCACTGAAGCTTTCTTT
TRBV29-1,-,-,10,TRBJ1-1,CSALNTEAFF,TGCAGCGCCCTGAACACTGAAGCTTTCTTT
TRBV7-9,TRBD1,once,15,TRBJ1-2,CASSLAGQENYGYTF,TGTGCCAGCAGCTTAGCGGGACAGGAGAACTATGGCTACACCTTC
TRBV4-2,-,few,16,TRBJ2-2,CASSQDPGTNTGELFF,TGTGCCAGCAGCCAAGATCCGGGGACAAACACCGGGGAGCTGTTTTTT
TRBV4-3,-,-,12,TRBJ2-2,CASSPSSGELFF,TGCGCCAGCAGCCCAAGCAGCGGGGAGCTGTTTTTT
TRBV2,TRBD2,-,13,TRBJ2-5,CASSALAVETQYF,TGTGCCAGCAGTGCGCTAGCGGTGGAGACCCAGTACTTC
TRBV6-5,-,once,13,TRBJ2-1,CASTPDSYNEQFF,TGTGCCAGCACCCCCGACTCTTACAATGAGCAGTTCTTC
TRBV30,-,-,15,TRBJ1-3,CAWSVLGSDGNTIYF,TGTGCCTGGAGTGTACTAGGGAGTGACGGAAACACCATATATTTT
TRBV6-1,TRBD1,few,14,TRBJ1-3,CASRMDRGGDTIYF,TGTGCCAGCAGGATGGACAGGGGAGGAGACACCATATATTTT
TRBV25-1,-,-,15,TRBJ1-2,CASSEYGIGTYGYTF,TGTGCCAGCAGTGAATATGGAATAGGGACCTATGGCTACACCTTC
TRBV7-2,TRBD1,few,13,TRBJ2-5,CASSFDREETQYF,TGTGCCAGCAGCTTCGACAGGGAAGAGACCCAGTACTTC
TRBV29-1,-,-,12,TRBJ2-3,CSVDGLTDTQYF,TGCAGCGTTGACGGGCTCACAGATACGCAGTATTTT
TRBV4-2,-,-,13,TRBJ1-6,CASSQDSGSPLHF,TGTGCCAGCAGCCAGGACTCTGGGTCACCCCTCCACTTT
TRBV27,-,-,15,TRBJ2-7,CASSSPLRGRLEQYF,TGTGCCAGCAGTTCGCCTCTCCGGGGCCGACTCGAGCAGTACTTC
TRBV27,TRBD2,-,15,TRBJ2-7,CASSLVRGRSYEQYF,TGTGCCAGCAGTTTGGTGCGGGGGAGGTCCTACGAGCAGTACTTC
TRBV4-2,-,few,17,TRBJ2-5,CASSQGFRSGGGETQYF,TGTGCCAGCAGCCAAGGGTTTCGGTCTGGCGGGGGCGAGACCCAGTACTTC
TRBV4-1,TRBD1,-,17,TRBJ2-3,CASSQQGQGSSTDTQYF,TGCGCCAGCAGCCAACAAGGACAGGGTAGTAGCACAGATACGCAGTATTTT
TRBV19,-,-,13,TRBJ2-7,CASSIGLRYEQYF,TGTGCCAGTAGTATAGGGCTACGGTACGAGCAGTACTTC